The present TCR beta chain was sequenced within a study of Graves' ophthalmopathy and Graves' hyperthyroidism (dated by TCRdb to the late 2010s). For the wider study: Stable hyperthyroidism was defined as no progression to ophthalmopathy within 18 months of follow-up. In five or six hyperthyroidism patients, T-cell repertoires of thyroid tissue and blood were compared. TCR beta repertoire signatures were used to distinguish Graves' ophthalmopathy from Graves' hyperthyroidism and to predict progression to ophthalmopathy. A discovery set of about a hundred patients (about 45 ophthalmopathy, 55 to 60 stable hyperthyroidism) was enrolled to explore V-J signatures distinguishing ophthalmopathy from hyperthyroidism. In total, 120 to 150 blood samples were TCR-sequenced: 43 ophthalmopathy, some 75 hyperthyroidism and about 17 hyperthyroidism-to-ophthalmopathy patients. Following sample collection, hyperthyroidism patients were given methimazole at a starting dose of 30 mg daily, and ophthalmopathy patients were given high-dose intravenous methylprednisolone. An independent validation cohort comprised around 19 hyperthyroidism patients and roughly 15 patients who later progressed from hyperthyroidism to ophthalmopathy. Beyond this particular receptor, the publication reports: In validation, the model predicted ophthalmopathy progression with less than 71% sensitivity and approximately 72% specificity; about a dozen predicted patients were CT-confirmed with GO in a median of about 6.2 months. Most of the expanded thyroid clonotypes with a frequency above 0.001 were also detected in blood, and it was suggested that the thyroid immune response may be reflected by blood repertoires. Ophthalmopathy was separated from stable hyperthyroidism by the 13-signature model with about 89% sensitivity and 81.08% specificity in cross-validation and with 80%/75% in the test set. No statistical method was used to set the sample size in advance, and the investigators knew which group each participant was assigned to.

Hyperthyroidism patients were newly diagnosed, with disease duration under 2 months, and aged 18 to 65 years. Patients with other autoimmune diseases, uncontrolled infections, pregnancy or lactation were excluded from the study. Clinical symptoms, serum thyroxine, TRAb, thyroid ultrasound and orbital computed tomography were used for diagnosis. Total RNA was extracted with Trizol reagent and quality-checked on an Agilent 2100 Bioanalyzer. This clonotype came up many times. The antigen it recognizes is unknown. Base qualities are not provided; no much larger clone lies one nucleotide away. Measured from the cysteine to the phenylalanine, the CDR3 is 14 residues long. Only the CDR3 part of the read is kept: 42 bases, read in frame from the first base. V was cut back by 4 bases and J by 1 base, leaving a gap of 10 bases between them. According to the germline V gene (reference sequence), CDR1 reads LNHNV and CDR2 reads YYDKDF.

For repertoire sequencing, the TCR beta CDR3 regions were amplified from RNA transcripts. The first round was an RT-PCR using HTBI primers with the Qiagen OneStep RT-PCR kit, and this first round was followed by a second-round multiplex PCR, then size selection and purification. Libraries were sequenced paired-end with 100 bp reads on an Illumina HiSeq2000. The original pipeline was this. Reads were processed with SOAPnuke, discarding reads with adapters, uncalled bases, mean Phred below 15, or no exact constant-primer or identifier match. High-quality paired reads were merged with COPE v1.2.5. Clonotypes were defined as unique nucleotide sequences and were aligned to IMGT TRB V, D and J references using MiTCR v1.1. Analysis was restricted to V-J combinations with a frequency above 0.0001, which covered roughly 99% of repertoires. For each V-J combination, a TCR clonal expansion and chaos score was defined as F50 clonal expansion divided by the chaos observed in the TCRdist matrix. Welch's t-statistics and random forest were used to reduce features to 13 V-J combinations, which were fed into a naive Bayes classifier. The similarity between thyroid and blood repertoires was quantified using the Morisita-Horn index. TCRdb cleaned the public reads at Q25 with fastp, built clones with MiXCR and kept in-frame beta chains. Rows are unified per CDR3 protein, each entry keeping the most common DNA and genes. The V and J calls reflect TCRdb's pipeline rather than the authors' work. The sample records about 1.2 million distinct CDR3 sequences, 36% of which are singletons. The top ten clonotypes cover 11% of the sample.

The chain is encoded by TRBV15 joined to TRBJ1-1; a confident D gene designation cannot be given. The clonotype originates from an adult man with Graves' hyperthyroidism. The sequenced sample consisted of peripheral blood or thyroid tissue (not recorded which). The CDR3: CATSTRVRNTEAFF. The DNA sequence is given as TGTGCCACCAGCACACGGGTTCGGAACACTGAAGCTTTCTTT.